A selection of T cell receptor beta chains follows, all from one sample in a study of human T cells and chemical hapten exposure. TCRdb re-called the RACE reads with MiXCR, one entry per CDR3 protein. The sample gives approximately 110,000 distinct CDR3 sequences, approximately 10% of which show up once; roughly 3.2% is in the top ten. The sequences come from whole blood, collected in connection with sensitization to the hapten diphenylcyclopropenone (DPC). All receptors come from a woman aged 40 to 55 with alopecia areata. Some clones in this sample may be carry-over from other donors' samples. CDR3s include the opening cysteine and the closing phenylalanine or tryptophan. D genes are given only for firm matches. Clone size is shown for a subset of rows, as once, few, many or a class of expanded clone.

j_call v_call clone_size d_call cdr3_aa cdr3_nt
TRBJ1-1 TRBV29-1 few - CSVEGALGAVNTEAFF TGCAGCGTTGAAGGTGCGCTAGGGGCCGTGAACACTGAAGCTTTCTTT
TRBJ2-3 TRBV11-2 few - CASSYESPRSTQYF TGTGCCAGCAGCTATGAGAGCCCACGGAGTACGCAGTATTTT
TRBJ1-1 TRBV7-3 - - CASSLGGRAEAFF TGTGCCAGCAGCTTGGGAGGGAGGGCTGAAGCTTTCTTT
TRBJ2-7 TRBV9 - TRBD2 CASSPRGREGFEQYF TGTGCCAGCAGCCCGAGAGGGCGGGAGGGTTTCGAGCAGTACTTC
TRBJ1-5 TRBV18 many - CASSPLHNQPQHF TGTGCCAGCTCACCACTCCATAATCAGCCCCAGCATTTT
TRBJ2-5 TRBV24-1 - TRBD2 CATSAGLAGGPRETQYF TGTGCCACCAGTGCGGGACTAGCGGGAGGGCCGAGGGAGACCCAGTACTTC
TRBJ2-3 TRBV20-1 - - CSARSAIGGMSTDTQYF TGCAGTGCTAGATCGGCGATTGGGGGGATGAGCACAGATACGCAGTATTTT
TRBJ2-3 TRBV6-1 few TRBD1 CASSPRTGGRDTQYF TGTGCCAGCAGTCCGAGGACAGGGGGAAGGGATACGCAGTATTTT
TRBJ1-3 TRBV7-9 - - CASSLAAARNTIYF TGTGCCAGCAGCTTAGCGGCCGCACGAAACACCATATATTTT
TRBJ2-3 TRBV12-3/TRBV12-4 many - CASSLATTDTQYF TGTGCCAGCAGCTTAGCAACCACAGATACGCAGTATTTT
TRBJ2-7 TRBV28 - - CASSLLTNEQYF TGTGCCAGCAGTTTGCTAACGAACGAGCAGTACTTC
TRBJ1-5 TRBV7-9 few - CASSLDLGVSGNQPQHF TGTGCCAGCAGCTTAGATCTGGGGGTGTCGGGCAATCAGCCCCAGCATTTT
TRBJ2-5 TRBV6-1 - - CASSKGRGTQYF TGTGCCAGCAGTAAGGGCAGGGGGACCCAGTACTTC
TRBJ2-7 TRBV10-3 few TRBD2 CAISESGLAGWDEQYF TGTGCCATCAGTGAGTCGGGTCTAGCGGGTTGGGACGAGCAGTACTTC
TRBJ2-3 TRBV9 - TRBD2 CASSAGGAMNTQYF TGTGCCAGCAGCGCCGGGGGGGCCATGAATACGCAGTATTTT
TRBJ2-3 TRBV5-1 - - CASSLLGESDTQYF TGCGCCAGCAGCTTGTTGGGGGAATCGGATACGCAGTATTTT
TRBJ2-2 TRBV11-2 once - CASSLERLTGELFF TGTGCCAGCAGCTTAGAACGGCTCACCGGGGAGCTGTTTTTT
TRBJ2-3 TRBV7-2 few - CASSLVPRADAQYF TGTGCCAGCAGCTTAGTTCCGAGAGCGGACGCGCAGTATTTT
TRBJ2-1 TRBV7-9 - TRBD2 CASSKRVAGVNEQFF TGTGCCAGCTCCAAGAGGGTAGCGGGAGTCAATGAGCAGTTCTTC
TRBJ1-2 TRBV12-3/TRBV12-4 - - CASTLGQPNGYTF TGTGCCAGCACTTTGGGGCAGCCCAATGGCTACACCTTC
TRBJ1-6 TRBV18 many TRBD1 CASSPSQGAYSPLHF TGTGCCAGCTCACCATCCCAGGGGGCATATTCACCCCTCCACTTT
TRBJ2-3 TRBV6-6 few TRBD1 CASSYTYDRGQRTDTQYF TGTGCCAGCAGTTACACCTACGACAGGGGGCAGAGGACAGATACGCAGTATTTT
TRBJ2-3 TRBV20-1 - TRBD2 CSASASGTSNTQYF TGCAGTGCTAGCGCTAGCGGGACGTCGAATACGCAGTATTTT
TRBJ1-1 TRBV10-3 many TRBD1 CAISPGTGPGTEAFF TGTGCCATCAGTCCCGGGACAGGGCCAGGGACTGAAGCTTTCTTT
TRBJ2-3 TRBV6-6 many TRBD1 CASSTLDRLGTQYF TGTGCCAGCAGTACCCTGGACAGGCTGGGTACGCAGTATTTT
TRBJ2-2 TRBV7-3 few - CASSLHRNTGELFF TGTGCCAGCAGCTTACACAGGAACACCGGGGAGCTGTTTTTT
TRBJ2-2 TRBV5-1 many TRBD1 CASSGDRGPTGELFF TGCGCCAGCAGCGGAGACAGGGGGCCGACCGGGGAGCTGTTTTTT
TRBJ1-2 TRBV29-1 - - CSVEGQVHGYTF TGCAGCGTTGAAGGACAGGTACATGGCTACACCTTC
TRBJ2-3 TRBV7-2 many - CASSLEGPGASTDTQYF TGTGCCAGCAGCTTAGAGGGTCCAGGGGCCAGCACAGATACGCAGTATTTT
TRBJ1-1 TRBV20-1 many - CSARGDRPLAEAFF TGCAGTGCTAGAGGAGACCGTCCCCTCGCTGAAGCTTTCTTT
TRBJ1-1 TRBV7-6 few TRBD1 CASSVGQVNTEAFF TGTGCCAGCAGCGTGGGACAGGTGAACACTGAAGCTTTCTTT
TRBJ1-6 TRBV5-6 few - CASAPGNSPLHF TGTGCCAGCGCCCCCGGTAATTCACCCCTCCACTTT
TRBJ1-5 TRBV6-6 - - CASSPQIGTDQPQHF TGTGCCAGCAGTCCGCAGATTGGGACGGATCAGCCCCAGCATTTT
TRBJ1-5 TRBV6-6 many - CASSYSWGENQPQHF TGTGCCAGCAGTTACTCGTGGGGCGAGAATCAGCCCCAGCATTTT
TRBJ2-2 TRBV10-3 few TRBD2 CAIRTSADANTGELFF TGTGCCATCAGGACTAGCGCGGATGCGAACACCGGGGAGCTGTTTTTT
TRBJ2-1 TRBV5-4 - - CASSLGSGLLYNEQFF TGTGCCAGCAGCTTGGGTAGTGGACTATTATACAATGAGCAGTTCTTC
TRBJ2-1 TRBV9 - TRBD2 CASTKLAGNEQFF TGTGCCAGCACTAAGCTAGCGGGCAATGAGCAGTTCTTC
TRBJ1-1 TRBV6-2/TRBV6-3 few TRBD1 CASSRQGANTEAFF TGTGCCAGCAGTCGTCAGGGGGCGAACACTGAAGCTTTCTTT
TRBJ2-2 TRBV7-2 many - CASSLGIWQPGELFF TGTGCCAGCAGCTTAGGAATCTGGCAGCCCGGGGAGCTGTTTTTT
TRBJ2-2 TRBV4-2 many TRBD1 CASSQGTGDTGELFF TGTGCCAGCAGCCAAGGGACAGGGGACACCGGGGAGCTGTTTTTT
TRBJ1-1 TRBV3-1 many TRBD1 CASSQAQGAGAFF TGTGCCAGCAGCCAAGCTCAGGGGGCGGGAGCTTTCTTT
TRBJ2-5 TRBV6-6 many - CASSAPGTETQYF TGTGCCAGCAGTGCCCCGGGGACAGAGACCCAGTACTTC
TRBJ1-1 TRBV19 few TRBD1 CASSMEDRGEAFF TGTGCCAGTAGTATGGAGGACAGGGGAGAAGCTTTCTTT
TRBJ2-1 TRBV11-2 few - CASSFSAGRGEKEQFF TGTGCCAGCAGCTTCTCGGCGGGGCGAGGGGAGAAGGAGCAGTTCTTC
TRBJ2-7 TRBV14 many - CASSQGYRFYEQYF TGTGCCAGCAGCCAAGGATACAGGTTCTACGAGCAGTACTTC
TRBJ2-5 TRBV11-2 - - CASAFGPLETQYF TGTGCCAGCGCATTCGGGCCTTTAGAGACCCAGTACTTC
TRBJ1-1 TRBV6-6 - - CASSYSYGAEAFF TGTGCCAGCAGTTACTCGTATGGGGCCGAAGCTTTCTTT
TRBJ2-5 TRBV4-2 - - CASSQDTSRETQYF TGTGCCAGCAGCCAAGATACTAGCAGGGAGACCCAGTACTTC
TRBJ2-1 TRBV5-8 many - CASSLNRVHNEQFF TGTGCCAGCAGCTTAAACCGGGTCCACAATGAGCAGTTCTTC
TRBJ2-5 TRBV20-1 - TRBD2 CSTSGSKETQYF TGCAGCACTAGCGGGAGCAAAGAGACCCAGTACTTC
TRBJ2-5 TRBV4-2 - TRBD2 CASSPGGSSGSLEETQYF TGTGCCAGCAGCCCCGGAGGGTCTAGCGGGAGTCTGGAAGAGACCCAGTACTTC
TRBJ1-2 TRBV4-1 - - CASSQEGSEYGYTF TGCGCCAGCAGCCAAGAGGGGTCAGAGTATGGCTACACCTTC
TRBJ2-5 TRBV20-1 - TRBD2 CSARRPSGMGGETQYF TGCAGTGCTAGACGGCCTAGCGGGATGGGGGGAGAGACCCAGTACTTC
TRBJ2-5 TRBV20-1 many TRBD2 CSARPATGGRETQYF TGCAGTGCTAGACCAGCCACGGGGGGGCGAGAGACCCAGTACTTC